This paragraph covers one T cell receptor beta chain sequence. The sample comes from a study of blood T cell repertoires in COVID-19. The table came from immunoSEQ multiplex PCR; TCRdb's copy has only in-frame clones and leaves some out. The table has roughly 400,000 clones, 90% seen once. What the recovered Cohort 3 donors had was two negative PCRs, clearance, or symptom resolution. This CDR3 has 13 amino acids. Germline V gene sequence: CDR1 LNHDA, CDR2 SQIVND (reference sequence). Trimming cost V 5 bases and J 7 bases; bases outside gene matches: 2. The sequenced material came from PBMCs or T cells enriched from blood (not recorded which). The rearrangement joins TRBV19 to TRBJ2-1, with 10 bases identical to TRBD2. This clonotype was sampled from a man aged 18 to 29 who had recovered from COVID-19. The CDR3 bases are TGTGCCAGTAGTCTACTAGCGGGGAATGAGCAGTTCTTC. Protein: CASSLLAGNEQFF.